Listed here are 27 T cell receptor beta chains from one sample, sequenced in a study of pediatric ulcerative colitis. TCRdb's copy holds only in-frame clones and misses some; the assay was immunoSEQ multiplex PCR. The table has 15,000 to 20,000 clones, 70% to 80% seen once. During colonoscopy, one to two rectal pinch biopsies were collected. Input material: gut tissue. These receptors were taken from a boy younger than 18 who was a control in a study of pediatric ulcerative colitis.

The chain combines TRBV7-3 with TRBJ1-6; tentatively, D is TRBD1 (6 bases). Germline V lookup: CDR1 SGHTA, CDR2 FQGTGA. The V gene lost 5 bases and the J gene lost 12 bases, with 11 bases spanning the gap. The CDR3 sequence is 12 residues long. The CDR3 loop is CASSLEGGPLHF. CDR3 coding DNA: TGTGCCAGCAGCCTTGAGGGGGGACCCCTCCACTTT. Variable domain in full (rest from reference TRBV7-3 and TRBJ1-6): GAGVSQTPSNKVTEKGKYVELRCDPISGHTALYWYRQSLGQGPEFLIYFQGTGAADDSGLPNDRFFAVRPEGSVSTLKIQRTERGDSAVYLCASSLEGGPLHFGNGTRLTVT.

This clone was found a few times. V and J are TRBV30 and TRBJ2-1; 10 bases agree with TRBD2. V lost 3 bases, J lost 7 bases, and 15 bases stayed unmatched. The CDR3 sequence is 17 residues long. Germline-derived CDR1 and CDR2 are GTSNPN and SVGIG (reference sequence). The CDR3 is CAWRNQGLAVSRNEQFF. CDR3 bases: TGTGCCTGGAGAAATCAAGGACTAGCGGTTTCTCGGAATGAGCAGTTCTTC.

The chain uses TRBV6-5 and TRBJ1-5, with a possible D match to TRBD1 (6 bases). CDR1 is MNHEY, CDR2 SVGAGI, per germline. Trimming left V 0 bases short and J 3 bases short, with 9 bases between. The CDR3 has 15 amino acids. DNA of the CDR3: TGTGCCAGCAGTTACTCGACAGGCCTCAATCAGCCCCAGCATTTT. It is translated as CASSYSTGLNQPQHF.

The V and J genes are TRBV4-2 and TRBJ2-3; possible D gene TRBD2, 6 bases. This CDR3 spans 16 amino acids. Germline V CDR1 and CDR2: LGHNA, YNFKEQ. Trimming cost V 0 bases and J 1 base, with 11 bases left between them. The CDR3 reads CASSQDTGEGTDTQYF. The CDR3, as DNA: TGTGCCAGCAGCCAAGATACGGGGGAGGGCACAGATACGCAGTATTTT.

This chain links TRBV19 with TRBJ2-6; the D is unclear. The CDR3 loop spans 15 amino acids. Deletions cut 9 bases from V and 1 base from J, with 13 bases between. Germline V lookup: CDR1 LNHDA, CDR2 SQIVND (reference sequence). CDR3 in amino acids: CARKGSISGANVLTF. CDR3 sequence (DNA): TGTGCCAGAAAAGGTTCGATTTCTGGGGCCAACGTCCTGACTTTC.

The chain is built from TRBV9 and TRBJ2-1; TRBD1 aligns across 8 bases. Germline CDR1 reads SGDLS; CDR2 reads YYNGEE. V lost 0 bases to trimming and J lost 2 bases; unmatched junction nucleotides: 4. The CDR3 length is 16 residues. In DNA, the CDR3 is TGTGCCAGCAGCGTAGATTGGACAGGGACCTACAATGAGCAGTTCTTC. Translated: CASSVDWTGTYNEQFF.

The rearrangement joins TRBV27 to TRBJ2-1, with TRBD2 matching 14 bases. In germline, CDR1 is MNHEY, CDR2 SMNVEV (reference sequence). V lost 5 bases to trimming and J lost 7 bases; unmatched junction nucleotides: 4. The CDR3 length is 15 residues. CDR3 residues: CASSPGTSGSNEQFF. The CDR3 DNA follows: TGTGCCAGCAGTCCAGGGACTAGCGGGAGTAATGAGCAGTTCTTC.

The chain is built from TRBV11-2 and TRBJ2-7; 7 bases line up with TRBD1. The CDR3 is 14 residues long. Per the germline V gene, CDR1 is SGHAT and CDR2 is FQNNGV. The ends lost 2 bases at V and 3 bases at J; junction bases unmatched: 4. Written as DNA, the CDR3 is TGTGCCAGCAGCTTACAGGGGGACGGCTACGAGCAGTACTTC. Translation gives CASSLQGDGYEQYF.

The chain carries TRBV11-2 and TRBJ2-3, with a possible D match to TRBD2 (6 bases). The CDR3 totals 15 residues. Looked up from germline, CDR1 is SGHAT and CDR2 is FQNNGV. V lost 4 bases and J lost 2, with 13 bases in between. The CDR3 coding sequence is TGTGCCAGCAGCTCCGATACTAGCCACACAGATACGCAGTATTTT. Its protein is CASSSDTSHTDTQYF.

This chain connects TRBV11-1 to TRBJ1-4; TRBD1 agrees at 7 bases. The length of the CDR3 is 15 residues. V lost 5 bases, J lost 0 bases, and 3 bases stayed unmatched. The germline CDR1 and CDR2 sequences are SGHAT and FQDESV (reference sequence). The CDR3 nucleotides read TGTGCCAGCAGCGTGCAGGGGGCAACTAATGAAAAACTGTTTTTT. Translated, it gives CASSVQGATNEKLFF.

The chain combines TRBV7-3 with TRBJ2-5; D gene unclear. Germline-derived CDR1 and CDR2 are SGHTA and FQGTGA. The CDR3 is made up of 13 amino acids. V lost 5 bases, J lost 1 base, and 8 bases lay in between. CDR3 loop: CASSKDRQETQYF. The CDR3 DNA reads TGTGCCAGCAGCAAGGACCGCCAAGAGACCCAGTACTTC.

This clone was observed a single time. This rearrangement joins TRBV9 to TRBJ1-1; D is unresolved. The germline V and J ends were trimmed by 3 bases and 11 bases, with 17 bases remaining between them. The CDR3 runs to 13 residues. CDR1 and CDR2 (germline): SGDLS, YYNGEE. The CDR3 protein is CASSAETSGWAFF. The CDR3 bases are TGTGCCAGCAGCGCCGAGACCTCAGGCTGGGCTTTCTTT.

The genes are TRBV7-2 and TRBJ2-1; 10 positions match TRBD2. The CDR3 length is 16 residues. Germline values: CDR1 SGHTA, CDR2 FQGNSA. Trimming cost V 1 base and J 8 bases; bases outside gene matches: 8. The CDR3 loop reads CASSLDGSGRAYEQFF. The CDR3 DNA is TGTGCCAGCAGCTTAGACGGCAGCGGGAGGGCCTATGAGCAGTTCTTC.

This clone is medium-sized by share. An end of the junction does not agree with germline; a read error may underlie this. The chain combines TRBV19 with TRBJ1-5, with 7 bases that match TRBD1. Germline CDR1 is LNHDA and CDR2 is SQIVND (reference sequence). This CDR3 region has 14 residues. As DNA, the CDR3 is TGTGCCAGTAGTGTAGACAGGGTCAGTCAGCCCCAGCATTTT. Residues: CASSVDRVSQPQHF.

The V and J genes are TRBV7-9 and TRBJ2-7; 7 nucleotides match TRBD2. CDR1 SEHNR and CDR2 FQNEAQ come from the germline V gene (reference sequence). Trimming at V came to 4 bases and at J to 2 bases, leaving 11 bases not matched to a gene. This CDR3 is 16 amino acids long. The CDR3 bases are TGTGCCAGCAGCTACCTGTCCGGGGGGATAACCTACGAGCAGTACTTC. It is translated as CASSYLSGGITYEQYF.

The rearrangement uses TRBV25-1 and TRBJ1-6; D is perhaps TRBD1 (5 bases). Germline V CDR1 and CDR2: MGHDK, SYGVNS. This CDR3 is built from 13 residues. V shed 4 bases and J shed 13 bases, with 14 bases lying between them. CDR3 nucleotide sequence: TGTGCCAGCAGTGGCCGGGACGTCCATCCCCTCCACTTT. Amino acid sequence: CASSGRDVHPLHF. The whole variable domain, remainder taken from reference TRBV25-1 and TRBJ1-6, is EADIYQTPRYLVIGTGKKITLECSQTMGHDKMYWYQQDPGMELHLIHYSYGVNSTEKGDLSSESTVSRIRTEHFPLTLESARPSHTSQYLCASSGRDVHPLHFGNGTRLTVT.

The count of this clone is one. The chain employs TRBV7-9 and TRBJ2-3, with D perhaps TRBD1 or TRBD2 (5 bases each). Per germline, CDR1 SEHNR and CDR2 FQNEAQ (reference sequence). V was clipped by 0 bases and J by 6 bases, with 13 bases between them. The CDR3 spans 15 residues. The CDR3 DNA sequence: TGTGCCAGCAGCTTAGCGGGGGTAGCAGGGGATACGCAGTATTTT. It translates to CASSLAGVAGDTQYF.

V gene TRBV4-2 combines with J gene TRBJ2-1, with TRBD2 identical over 12 bases. V gave up 0 bases and J gave up 2 bases; unmatched junction bases: 8. The germline gives CDR1 LGHNA, CDR2 YNFKEQ. This CDR3 is 19 amino acids long. The DNA of the CDR3 is TGTGCCAGCAGCCAAGATTTCCTGACTAGCGGGGGCACCTACAATGAGCAGTTCTTC. Protein: CASSQDFLTSGGTYNEQFF.

The chain uses TRBV7-2 and TRBJ1-1, with D unresolved. The CDR3 totals 16 residues. Germline V CDR1 and CDR2: SGHTA, FQGNSA. V was clipped by 5 bases and J by 3 bases, with 19 bases between them. CDR3 amino acids: CASSERPFTSDTEAFF. The CDR3, as DNA: TGTGCCAGCAGCGAACGTCCCTTTACGTCGGACACTGAAGCTTTCTTT.

V is TRBV2 and J is TRBJ2-5; 9 bases map to TRBD2. Trimming cost V 5 bases and J 4 bases; bases outside gene matches: 5. The CDR3 consists of 14 residues. Looked up from germline, CDR1 is SNHLY and CDR2 is FYNNEI. DNA of the CDR3: TGTGCCAGCAGTAGGACTAGCGCACTAGAGACCCAGTACTTC. This encodes CASSRTSALETQYF.

This clone was seen just once. The gene calls are TRBV28 and TRBJ1-5, with no clear D. This CDR3 is 15 amino acids long. The V end was cut by 2 bases, the J end by 0 bases, with 8 bases between. The germline V gene encodes CDR1 MDHEN and CDR2 SYDVKM. CDR3 nucleotides: TGTGCCAGCAGTTTAGGTCCTTATAGCAATCAGCCCCAGCATTTT. Protein product: CASSLGPYSNQPQHF.

The rearrangement joins TRBV29-1 to TRBJ2-3; the D gene could be TRBD1 or TRBD2 (7 bases each). Germline V gene sequence: CDR1 SQVTM, CDR2 ANQGSEA. V was trimmed by 7 bases and J by 7 bases, leaving 12 bases between them. This CDR3 comprises 11 residues. In nucleotides, the CDR3 is TGCAGCGGCAGGGGGGGGCATACGCAGTATTTT. Translated, it gives CSGRGGHTQYF.

V is TRBV6-1 and J is TRBJ2-3; D might be TRBD2 (6 bases). Trimming shortened V by 6 bases and J by 4 bases, and 11 bases separated the two germline ends. The CDR3 loop spans 13 amino acids. CDR1 MNHNS and CDR2 SASEGT come from the germline V gene. CDR3 residues: CASRLAIADTQYF. CDR3 DNA sequence: TGTGCCAGCAGGCTAGCGATCGCAGATACGCAGTATTTT.

This rearrangement joins TRBV7-2 to TRBJ2-5; the match to TRBD2 covers 10 bases. The J segment lost 2 bases and the V segment lost 2 bases, leaving 2 bases of the junction unmatched. The CDR3 is made up of 15 amino acids. The germline V gene encodes CDR1 SGHTA and CDR2 FQGNSA. The CDR3 sequence: CASSLSGGGQETQYF. For the CDR3, the DNA is TGTGCCAGCAGCTTAAGCGGGGGGGGTCAAGAGACCCAGTACTTC.

The chain couples TRBV19 to TRBJ2-1; D remains ambiguous. Trimming stripped 1 base from V and 15 bases from J, with 16 bases between. CDR1 LNHDA and CDR2 SQIVND come from the germline V gene (reference sequence). The CDR3 covers 13 residues. CDR3 in amino acids: CASSIGGSKTLFF. The DNA for the CDR3 is TGTGCCAGTAGTATAGGTGGCTCTAAAACTCTGTTCTTC.

This sequence joins TRBV11-3 and TRBJ2-1; tentatively, D is TRBD1 or TRBD2 (6 bases each). The V end lost 3 bases, the J end lost 0 bases, and 12 bases lay between the germline ends. This CDR3 region has 16 residues. Germline V gives CDR1 SGHNT, CDR2 YENEEA. The CDR3 DNA reads as TGTGCCAGCAGCTTGGGGGGCTACGACTCCTACAATGAGCAGTTCTTC. Amino acid sequence: CASSLGGYDSYNEQFF.

CDR3 in DNA: TGCGCCAGCAGCCAAGTTCTAGCGGGGGAAGGCGGGGAGCTGTTTTTT. This codes for CASSQVLAGEGGELFF. This rearrangement joins TRBV4-3 to TRBJ2-2; 10 bases are shared with TRBD2. The V gene end was trimmed by 1 base and the J gene end by 7 bases; junction bases not matched to a gene: 6. Germline V gene sequence: CDR1 LGHNA, CDR2 YSLEER. The CDR3 runs to 16 residues.